The clone carrying this T cell receptor (beta chain) was seen once. With V trimmed by 3 bases and J by 0 bases, 3 bases remained unmatched. Germline V gene lookup returns CDR1 SGHVS and CDR2 FNYEAQ. The CDR3 spans 15 residues. Libraries were prepared by immunoSEQ multiplex PCR; TCRdb keeps only in-frame clonotypes and omits some of them. The table has roughly 250,000 clones, roughly 79% seen once; the top ten hold 2.5% to 3.5%. This sample was included in a study of blood T cell repertoires in COVID-19. Study summary: Acute-phase and convalescent COVID-19 samples originated in the United States, Italy and Spain.

The rearrangement joins TRBV7-6 to TRBJ2-5; TRBD1 matches 8 bases. Source material: peripheral blood. The TCR was taken from a woman aged 60-75 years with active or convalescent COVID-19. CDR3 nucleotide sequence: TGTGCCAGCAGCTTCAACAGGGGGTACCAAGAGACCCAGTACTTC. Its protein is CASSFNRGYQETQYF.